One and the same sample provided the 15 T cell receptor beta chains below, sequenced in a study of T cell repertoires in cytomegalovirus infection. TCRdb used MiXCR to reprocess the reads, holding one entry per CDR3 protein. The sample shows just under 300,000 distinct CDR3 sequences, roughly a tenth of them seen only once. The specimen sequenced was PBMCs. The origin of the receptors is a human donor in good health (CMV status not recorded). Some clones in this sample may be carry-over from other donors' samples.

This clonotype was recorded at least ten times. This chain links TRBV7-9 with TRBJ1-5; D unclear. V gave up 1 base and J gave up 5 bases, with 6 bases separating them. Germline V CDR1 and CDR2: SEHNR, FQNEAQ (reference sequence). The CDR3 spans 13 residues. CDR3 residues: CASSLGTDQPQHF. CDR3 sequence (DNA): TGTGCCAGCAGCTTAGGGACTGATCAGCCCCAGCATTTT.

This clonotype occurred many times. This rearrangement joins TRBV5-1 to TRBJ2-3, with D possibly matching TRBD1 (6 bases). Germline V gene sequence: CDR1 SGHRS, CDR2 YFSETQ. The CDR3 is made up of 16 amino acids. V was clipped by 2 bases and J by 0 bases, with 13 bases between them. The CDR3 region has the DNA TGCGCCAGCAGCTTTCCGGCAGGGGAAAGCACAGATACGCAGTATTTT. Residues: CASSFPAGESTDTQYF.

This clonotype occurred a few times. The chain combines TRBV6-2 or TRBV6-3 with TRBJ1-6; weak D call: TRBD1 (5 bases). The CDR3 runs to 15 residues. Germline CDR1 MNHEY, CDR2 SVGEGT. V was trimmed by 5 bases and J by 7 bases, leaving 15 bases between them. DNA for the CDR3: TGTGCCAGCAGTGCCGGTGGGGGGATGAATTCACCCCTCCACTTT. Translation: CASSAGGGMNSPLHF.

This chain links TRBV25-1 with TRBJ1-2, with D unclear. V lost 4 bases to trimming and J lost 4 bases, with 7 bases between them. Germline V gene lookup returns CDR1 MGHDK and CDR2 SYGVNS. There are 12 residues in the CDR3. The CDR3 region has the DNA TGTGCCAGCAGTGTAGACCCCTATGGCTACACCTTC. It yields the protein CASSVDPYGYTF.

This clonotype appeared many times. CDR3 bases: TGCAGTGCTAGACCTCGCGAGATTCAAGAGACCCAGTACTTC. It encodes CSARPREIQETQYF. The rearrangement links TRBV20-1 to TRBJ2-5; D is uncertain. V was cut by 2 bases and J by 2 bases, with 12 bases left in between. This CDR3 contains 14 residues. Germline assignment: CDR1 DFQATT and CDR2 SNEGSKA (reference sequence).

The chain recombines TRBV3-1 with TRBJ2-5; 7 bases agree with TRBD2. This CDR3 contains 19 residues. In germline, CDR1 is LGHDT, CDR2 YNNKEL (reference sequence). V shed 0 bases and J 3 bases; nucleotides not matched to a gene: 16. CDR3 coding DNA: TGTGCCAGCAGCCAAGATTCGGTCTCAGCGGGACGGGGGGAAGAGACCCAGTACTTC. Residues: CASSQDSVSAGRGEETQYF.

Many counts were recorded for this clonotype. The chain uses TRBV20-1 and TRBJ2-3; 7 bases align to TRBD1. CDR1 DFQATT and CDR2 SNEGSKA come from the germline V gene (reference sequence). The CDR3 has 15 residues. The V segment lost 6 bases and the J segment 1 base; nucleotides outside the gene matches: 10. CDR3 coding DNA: TGCAGTGCCCAAGAAAGACAGGGCCGCACAGATACGCAGTATTTT. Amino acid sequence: CSAQERQGRTDTQYF.

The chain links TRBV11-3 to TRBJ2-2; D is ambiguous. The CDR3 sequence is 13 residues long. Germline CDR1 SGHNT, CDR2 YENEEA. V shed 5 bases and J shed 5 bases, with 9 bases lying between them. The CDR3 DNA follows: TGTGCCAGCAGCCCAGGTTGGACCGGGGAGCTGTTTTTT. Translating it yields CASSPGWTGELFF.

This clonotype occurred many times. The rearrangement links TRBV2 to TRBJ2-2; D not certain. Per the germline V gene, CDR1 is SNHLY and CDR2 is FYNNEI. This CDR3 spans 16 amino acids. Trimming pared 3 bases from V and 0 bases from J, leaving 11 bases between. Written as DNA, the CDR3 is TGTGCCAGCAGTGAGTTGACTCTCGCGAACACCGGGGAGCTGTTTTTT. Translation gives CASSELTLANTGELFF.

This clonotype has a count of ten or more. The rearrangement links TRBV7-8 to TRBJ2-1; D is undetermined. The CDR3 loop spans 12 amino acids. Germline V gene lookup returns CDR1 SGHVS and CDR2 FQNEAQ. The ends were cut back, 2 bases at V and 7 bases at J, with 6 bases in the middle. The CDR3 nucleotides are TGTGCCAGCAGCTTAATTCCGAATGAGCAGTTCTTC. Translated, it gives CASSLIPNEQFF.

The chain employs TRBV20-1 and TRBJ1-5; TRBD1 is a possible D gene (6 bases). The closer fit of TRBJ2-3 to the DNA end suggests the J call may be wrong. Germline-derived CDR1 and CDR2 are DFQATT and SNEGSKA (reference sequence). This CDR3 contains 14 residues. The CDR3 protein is CSAKTGYSNQPQYF. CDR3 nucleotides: TGCAGTGCAAAAACAGGGTATAGCAATCAGCCCCAGTATTTT.

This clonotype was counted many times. The CDR3 DNA sequence: TGCAGTGCTAGACGTCCGGGACTAGCGGGGGAGAAGAATGAGCAGTTCTTC. It yields the protein CSARRPGLAGEKNEQFF. The chain uses TRBV20-1 and TRBJ2-1, with 14 bases identical to TRBD2. The CDR3 is 17 amino acids. The germline CDR1 and CDR2 sequences are DFQATT and SNEGSKA (reference sequence). V was pared by 2 bases and J by 7 bases, with 10 bases of the junction left unmatched.

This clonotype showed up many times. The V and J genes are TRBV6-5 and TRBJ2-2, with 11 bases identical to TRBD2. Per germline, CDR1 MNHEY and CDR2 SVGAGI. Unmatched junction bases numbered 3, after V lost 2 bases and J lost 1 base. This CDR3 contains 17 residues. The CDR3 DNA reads TGTGCCAGCAGTTACCCCGGACTAGCGGGGAACACCGGGGAGCTGTTTTTT. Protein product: CASSYPGLAGNTGELFF.

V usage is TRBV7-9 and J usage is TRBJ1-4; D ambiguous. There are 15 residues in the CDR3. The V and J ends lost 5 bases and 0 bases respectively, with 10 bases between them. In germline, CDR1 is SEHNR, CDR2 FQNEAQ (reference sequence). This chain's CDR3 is CASSIVVATNEKLFF. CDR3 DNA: TGTGCCAGCAGCATTGTTGTTGCAACTAATGAAAAACTGTTTTTT. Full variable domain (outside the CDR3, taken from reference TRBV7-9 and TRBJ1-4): DTGVSQNPRHKITKRGQNVTFRCDPISEHNRLYWYRQTLGQGPEFLTYFQNEAQLEKSRLLSDRFSAERPKGSFSTLEIQRTEQGDSAMYLCASSIVVATNEKLFFGSGTQLSVL.

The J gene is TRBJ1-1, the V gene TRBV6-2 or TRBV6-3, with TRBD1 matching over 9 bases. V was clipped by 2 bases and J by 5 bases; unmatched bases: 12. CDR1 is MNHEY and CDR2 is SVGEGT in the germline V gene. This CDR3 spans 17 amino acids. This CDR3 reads CASSYETGGIVGTEAFF. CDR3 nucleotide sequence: TGTGCCAGCAGTTACGAGACAGGGGGAATAGTGGGGACTGAAGCTTTCTTT.